The sequence of this T cell receptor beta chain was determined in a study of Graves' ophthalmopathy and Graves' hyperthyroidism. Overall study: There was a collection of peripheral blood at initial diagnosis, before any treatment. Whole-study findings and limits: A model of 13 signatures distinguished ophthalmopathy from stable hyperthyroidism at under 90% sensitivity and roughly 81% specificity.

Many counts were recorded for this clonotype. Its antigen remains unidentified. TCR beta CDR3 amplification used RNA transcripts. HTBI primers were employed in first-round RT-PCR, then a second-round multiplex PCR followed. TCRdb redid the calling of the multiplex PCR reads with MiXCR, one entry per CDR3 protein. The sample shows roughly 400,000 distinct CDR3 sequences, 15% of them seen only once. Deletions cut 1 base from V and 1 base from J, with 8 bases between. CDR1 and CDR2 (germline): SGHTA, FQGNSA. CDR3 length: 14 amino acids. Sample: peripheral blood. This TCR was recovered from a woman aged 18 to 35 with stable Graves' hyperthyroidism. The chain recombines TRBV7-2 with TRBJ2-7; no firm D call. In DNA form, the CDR3 reads TGTGCCAGCAGCTTAGGGCCAGTGTCCTACGAGCAGTACTTC. Its protein is CASSLGPVSYEQYF.